These 5 T cell receptor beta chains originate from one sample sequenced in a study of T-cell reconstitution after alpha-beta-depleted transplantation in children. For TCRbeta, the library was prepared with unique molecular identifiers. TCRdb reanalysed the PCR reads using MiXCR and keeps one entry per CDR3 protein. The sample lists tens of thousands of distinct CDR3 sequences, about 10% occurring once. Sample: PBMCs, mostly from graft donor cells, taken 60 days after TCRalphabeta/CD19-depleted stem cell transplant. All receptors derive from a male patient between 2 and 15 years old who had a stem cell transplant for chronic granulomatous disease, so the T cells may come from the graft donor.

This clonotype has a handful of counts. This chain joins TRBV20-1 and TRBJ1-2; TRBD1 matches 10 bases. The length of the CDR3 is 12 residues. Losses at the gene ends were 5 bases for V and 4 bases for J; bases not matched to a gene: 1. The V gene's germline CDR1 is DFQATT and CDR2 SNEGSKA (reference sequence). CDR3 amino acids: CSARTGGYGYTF. Here the CDR3 DNA reads TGCAGTGCTCGGACAGGGGGCTATGGCTACACCTTC.

This clonotype was observed at least ten times. V gene TRBV20-1 combines with J gene TRBJ2-1, with D unresolved. V was shortened by 2 bases and J by 5 bases, with 16 bases between the two germline ends. Germline CDR1 and CDR2: DFQATT and SNEGSKA (reference sequence). This CDR3 contains 15 residues. The DNA of the CDR3 is TGCAGTGCTAGAATTCGGCCCCAACGCCACAATGAGCAGTTCTTC. Amino acid sequence: CSARIRPQRHNEQFF.

This clonotype was seen repeatedly, ten times or more. The chain carries TRBV9 and TRBJ2-5; D ambiguous. Per germline, CDR1 SGDLS and CDR2 YYNGEE. This CDR3 comprises 17 residues. Deletions cut 3 bases from V and 2 bases from J, with 20 bases between. The chain's CDR3 is CASSGRVGRRSQETQYF. CDR3 coding DNA: TGTGCCAGCAGCGGTAGGGTAGGGCGCAGGTCTCAAGAGACCCAGTACTTC.

This clonotype came up many times. V gene TRBV27 combines with J gene TRBJ2-5; 7 bases match TRBD2. The CDR3 runs to 16 residues. Germline CDR1 and CDR2: MNHEY and SMNVEV (reference sequence). With 3 bases clipped from V and 4 bases from J, the junction kept 11 bases outside the gene matches. The CDR3 loop is CASSLLAVDKGETQYF. CDR3 nucleotides: TGTGCCAGCAGTTTGCTAGCGGTTGATAAGGGAGAGACCCAGTACTTC.

CDR3 sequence: CSVPTGVEYNEQFF. The CDR3 DNA reads TGCAGTGTACCAACAGGGGTCGAGTACAATGAGCAGTTCTTC. The V call is TRBV20-1, the J call TRBJ2-1; 7 nucleotides agree with TRBD1. Germline loops: CDR1 DFQATT, CDR2 SNEGSKA (reference sequence). The CDR3 contains 14 residues. The V segment lost 7 bases and the J segment 4 bases; nucleotides outside the gene matches: 10.